This is a list of T cell receptor beta chains from one sample in a study of metastatic and nonmetastatic thyroid tumors. TCRdb re-called clones via MiXCR from the PCR reads. The profile shows 30,000 to 35,000 clones, roughly 19% of them singletons. Sequenced: blood. These TCRs come from a female donor with papillary thyroid cancer or a benign thyroid nodule (not recorded which). Some clones in this sample may be carry-over from other donors' samples. CDR3s include the opening cysteine and the closing phenylalanine or tryptophan. A D gene is named only where the DNA matches it firmly. Only part of the rows carry a size: once, few, many, or a class if the clone is expanded.

V gene: TRBV27
clone size: -
J gene: TRBJ2-7
D gene: -
CDR3 protein: CATERNYEQYF
CDR3 DNA: TGTGCCACCGAGCGGAACTACGAGCAGTACTTC

V gene: TRBV10-3
clone size: many
J gene: TRBJ1-4
D gene: -
CDR3 protein: CAISEFQTQGTTNEKLFF
CDR3 DNA: TGTGCCATCAGTGAGTTCCAAACACAGGGTACAACTAATGAAAAACTGTTTTTT

V gene: TRBV27
clone size: -
J gene: TRBJ2-3
D gene: -
CDR3 protein: CASRGGGRGDTQYF
CDR3 DNA: TGTGCCAGCAGAGGAGGGGGGAGGGGGGATACGCAGTATTTT

V gene: TRBV11-1
clone size: -
J gene: TRBJ1-1
D gene: -
CDR3 protein: CASSFGGTEAFF
CDR3 DNA: TGTGCCAGCAGCTTCGGAGGCACTGAAGCTTTCTTT

V gene: TRBV5-1
clone size: many
J gene: TRBJ1-2
D gene: -
CDR3 protein: CASSLGGVNYGYTF
CDR3 DNA: TGCGCCAGCAGCTTGGGAGGTGTTAACTATGGCTACACCTTC

V gene: TRBV13
clone size: -
J gene: TRBJ2-7
D gene: -
CDR3 protein: CASSILPRGAGDGYF
CDR3 DNA: TGTGCCAGCAGCATACTGCCCCGGGGCGCCGGGGATGGGTACTTC

V gene: TRBV19
clone size: many
J gene: TRBJ1-4
D gene: -
CDR3 protein: CAILGGLSEANEKLFF
CDR3 DNA: TGTGCCATCCTAGGGGGTTTGAGTGAAGCTAATGAAAAACTGTTTTTT

V gene: TRBV5-1
clone size: -
J gene: TRBJ1-1
D gene: TRBD1
CDR3 protein: CASSSGTGSSLEAFF
CDR3 DNA: TGCGCCAGCAGCTCAGGGACAGGGAGTTCCCTAGAAGCTTTCTTT

V gene: TRBV7-2
clone size: many
J gene: TRBJ2-3
D gene: -
CDR3 protein: CASSQSTDTQYF
CDR3 DNA: TGTGCCAGCAGCCAAAGCACAGATACGCAGTATTTT

V gene: TRBV19
clone size: few
J gene: TRBJ2-5
D gene: TRBD2
CDR3 protein: CASAGGWAGEETQYF
CDR3 DNA: TGTGCCTCGGCCGGGGGGTGGGCGGGCGAGGAAACCCAGTACTTC

V gene: TRBV6-1
clone size: few
J gene: TRBJ2-7
D gene: -
CDR3 protein: CASSGRFNEQYF
CDR3 DNA: TGTGCCAGCTCTGGACGCTTCAACGAGCAGTACTTC

V gene: TRBV9
clone size: many
J gene: TRBJ1-5
D gene: TRBD1
CDR3 protein: CASSPQGDFNQPQHF
CDR3 DNA: TGTGCCAGCAGCCCCCAGGGGGACTTCAATCAGCCCCAGCATTTT

V gene: TRBV11-2
clone size: -
J gene: TRBJ2-3
D gene: TRBD1
CDR3 protein: CASSLEVGGAWDTQYF
CDR3 DNA: TGTGCCAGCAGCTTAGAAGTAGGGGGCGCATGGGATACGCAGTATTTT

V gene: TRBV4-2
clone size: -
J gene: TRBJ1-4
D gene: -
CDR3 protein: CVSSQLYRATNEKLFF
CDR3 DNA: TGTGTCAGCAGCCAACTTTACCGCGCAACTAATGAAAAACTGTTTTTT

V gene: TRBV11-1
clone size: many
J gene: TRBJ2-3
D gene: -
CDR3 protein: CASSLQQVKPTDTQYF
CDR3 DNA: TGTGCCAGCAGCCTGCAGCAGGTTAAACCCACAGATACGCAGTATTTT

V gene: TRBV6-5
clone size: medium-sized
J gene: TRBJ1-2
D gene: -
CDR3 protein: CASSYGGNSYGYTF
CDR3 DNA: TGTGCCAGCAGTTACGGGGGGAATAGCTATGGCTACACCTTC

V gene: TRBV5-1
clone size: many
J gene: TRBJ1-6
D gene: -
CDR3 protein: CASSLADSYTLWSPLHF
CDR3 DNA: TGCGCCAGCAGCTTGGCCGACAGCTACACTCTATGGTCACCCCTCCACTTT

V gene: TRBV20-1
clone size: -
J gene: TRBJ1-3
D gene: TRBD1
CDR3 protein: CSARMDRGNTIYF
CDR3 DNA: TGCAGTGCTAGAATGGACAGGGGAAACACCATATATTTT

V gene: TRBV6-1
clone size: few
J gene: TRBJ1-3
D gene: -
CDR3 protein: CARAFRGHSGNTIYF
CDR3 DNA: TGTGCCAGAGCCTTCCGGGGTCACTCTGGAAACACCATATATTTT

V gene: TRBV13
clone size: -
J gene: TRBJ2-7
D gene: TRBD2
CDR3 protein: CASSRGLAEISYEQYF
CDR3 DNA: TGTGCCAGCAGCCGCGGACTAGCGGAGATCTCCTACGAGCAGTACTTC

V gene: TRBV7-2
clone size: -
J gene: TRBJ2-1
D gene: -
CDR3 protein: CASSLAGGAYNEQFF
CDR3 DNA: TGTGCCAGCAGCTTAGCCGGCGGGGCCTACAATGAGCAGTTCTTC

V gene: TRBV19
clone size: many
J gene: TRBJ2-5
D gene: -
CDR3 protein: CASSITGNRVETQYF
CDR3 DNA: TGTGCCAGTAGTATTACAGGGAATAGAGTAGAGACCCAGTACTTC

V gene: TRBV14
clone size: few
J gene: TRBJ2-5
D gene: -
CDR3 protein: CASSQDGETQYF
CDR3 DNA: TGTGCCAGCAGCCAAGATGGGGAGACCCAGTACTTC

V gene: TRBV6-1
clone size: -
J gene: TRBJ2-7
D gene: TRBD1
CDR3 protein: CASRSGGQGSYEQYF
CDR3 DNA: TGTGCCAGCAGATCCGGGGGACAGGGGTCCTACGAGCAGTACTTC

V gene: TRBV19
clone size: many
J gene: TRBJ1-1
D gene: -
CDR3 protein: CASSMFGEGTEAFF
CDR3 DNA: TGTGCCAGTAGTATGTTCGGGGAAGGCACTGAAGCTTTCTTT

V gene: TRBV6-2/TRBV6-3
clone size: many
J gene: TRBJ2-7
D gene: -
CDR3 protein: CASSYWGITYEQYF
CDR3 DNA: TGTGCCAGCAGTTACTGGGGGATTACCTACGAGCAGTACTTC

V gene: TRBV4-2
clone size: -
J gene: TRBJ1-2
D gene: -
CDR3 protein: CASSQEIGAANYGYTF
CDR3 DNA: TGTGCCAGCAGCCAAGAAATAGGGGCCGCTAACTATGGCTACACCTTC

V gene: TRBV10-3
clone size: many
J gene: TRBJ2-1
D gene: TRBD1
CDR3 protein: CASNRDRGGVNEQFF
CDR3 DNA: TGTGCCTCGAACCGGGACAGGGGAGGGGTAAATGAGCAGTTCTTC

V gene: TRBV20-1
clone size: many
J gene: TRBJ1-1
D gene: -
CDR3 protein: CSANSPMGSPEAFF
CDR3 DNA: TGCAGTGCTAATAGTCCGATGGGAAGCCCTGAAGCTTTCTTT

V gene: TRBV24-1
clone size: many
J gene: TRBJ1-2
D gene: TRBD1
CDR3 protein: CATSLGQGSGYTF
CDR3 DNA: TGTGCCACCAGCTTGGGACAGGGCTCTGGCTACACCTTC

V gene: TRBV28
clone size: few
J gene: TRBJ1-6
D gene: -
CDR3 protein: CASSLEKGTYNSPLHF
CDR3 DNA: TGTGCCAGCAGTTTAGAGAAGGGGACCTATAATTCACCCCTCCACTTT

V gene: TRBV2
clone size: -
J gene: TRBJ2-7
D gene: -
CDR3 protein: CASSERNSYEQYF
CDR3 DNA: TGTGCCAGCAGTGAACGGAACAGCTACGAGCAGTACTTC

V gene: TRBV28
clone size: -
J gene: TRBJ2-7
D gene: -
CDR3 protein: CASRRSPRDLSYEQYF
CDR3 DNA: TGTGCCAGCAGGCGTAGCCCCCGGGACTTATCCTACGAGCAGTACTTC

V gene: TRBV20-1
clone size: many
J gene: TRBJ1-4
D gene: -
CDR3 protein: CSAPGRNEKLFF
CDR3 DNA: TGCAGTGCCCCAGGACGTAATGAAAAACTGTTTTTT

V gene: TRBV10-1
clone size: few
J gene: TRBJ2-3
D gene: TRBD2
CDR3 protein: CASRPNRLAGGGDTQYF
CDR3 DNA: TGCGCCAGCAGGCCAAATCGACTAGCGGGGGGCGGTGATACGCAGTATTTT

V gene: TRBV9
clone size: many
J gene: TRBJ1-4
D gene: -
CDR3 protein: CASSPEASEKLFF
CDR3 DNA: TGTGCCAGCAGCCCCGAGGCATCCGAAAAACTGTTTTTT

V gene: TRBV5-1
clone size: -
J gene: TRBJ2-3
D gene: TRBD2
CDR3 protein: CASRGLAGPTDTQYF
CDR3 DNA: TGCGCCAGCAGGGGACTAGCGGGACCCACAGATACGCAGTATTTT

V gene: TRBV5-6
clone size: many
J gene: TRBJ1-4
D gene: TRBD1
CDR3 protein: CASSTPGQGNEKLFF
CDR3 DNA: TGTGCCAGCAGCACGCCGGGACAGGGTAATGAAAAACTGTTTTTT

V gene: TRBV20-1
clone size: -
J gene: TRBJ2-7
D gene: TRBD1
CDR3 protein: CSARHRQGRDEQYF
CDR3 DNA: TGCAGTGCTAGACATCGACAGGGGCGGGACGAGCAGTACTTC

V gene: TRBV28
clone size: few
J gene: TRBJ2-7
D gene: TRBD1
CDR3 protein: CASRGGDRGSYEQYF
CDR3 DNA: TGTGCCAGCAGAGGGGGGGACAGGGGCTCCTACGAGCAGTACTTC

V gene: TRBV2
clone size: many
J gene: TRBJ1-2
D gene: -
CDR3 protein: CASTYDRSIYGYTF
CDR3 DNA: TGTGCCAGCACCTATGACAGGTCAATCTATGGCTACACCTTC

V gene: TRBV12-3/TRBV12-4
clone size: many
J gene: TRBJ2-7
D gene: -
CDR3 protein: CASSFAGSGVEQYF
CDR3 DNA: TGTGCCAGCAGTTTTGCGGGCTCGGGGGTCGAGCAGTACTTC

V gene: TRBV5-6
clone size: many
J gene: TRBJ1-5
D gene: -
CDR3 protein: CASSHRISNQPQHF
CDR3 DNA: TGTGCCAGCAGCCATCGTATTAGCAATCAGCCCCAGCATTTT

V gene: TRBV28
clone size: few
J gene: TRBJ1-1
D gene: -
CDR3 protein: CASSSNDYREGTEAFF
CDR3 DNA: TGTGCCAGCAGTTCCAACGATTACAGGGAGGGGACTGAAGCTTTCTTT

V gene: TRBV19
clone size: many
J gene: TRBJ1-4
D gene: -
CDR3 protein: CASSTDLSTNEKLFF
CDR3 DNA: TGTGCCAGTAGTACAGACCTGTCAACTAATGAAAAACTGTTTTTT

V gene: TRBV4-1
clone size: many
J gene: TRBJ1-2
D gene: TRBD1
CDR3 protein: CASSHPRQGADYGYTF
CDR3 DNA: TGCGCCAGCAGCCACCCAAGACAGGGGGCGGACTATGGCTACACCTTC

V gene: TRBV11-2
clone size: -
J gene: TRBJ2-7
D gene: TRBD2
CDR3 protein: CASSQGTSGSKYEQYF
CDR3 DNA: TGTGCCAGCAGCCAAGGGACTAGCGGGAGTAAATACGAGCAGTACTTC